The clone carrying this T cell receptor beta chain was picked up a small number of times. These data belong to a study of identical twins. CDR1 and CDR2 from the germline V gene are SGHNT and YYREEE (reference sequence). The CDR3 spans 13 residues. V lost 3 bases and J 5 bases, leaving 9 bases between the germline ends. TCRdb redid the calling of the 5' RACE reads with MiXCR, one entry per CDR3 protein. The repertoire consists of about 720,000 distinct CDR3 sequences, with 15% to 20% occurring once and the leading ten covering under 15%. The same specimen was also included in a second study, on T cells expressing NK-cell markers. As that study records: Anti-gamma-delta TCR antibody use in several experiments restricted sorting to alpha-beta TCR T cells. In roughly six donors, dominant CD3+CD56+NKG2C+ clonotypes ranked among the top 10 CD8+ clonotypes.

The clonotype originates from a woman under 30 in good health. V gene TRBV5-4 combines with J gene TRBJ2-4, with D unresolved. The sequenced sample was PBMCs. The CDR3 DNA is TGTGCCAGCAGCTGGAGCCGGGAAAACATTCAGTACTTC. Amino acids: CASSWSRENIQYF.